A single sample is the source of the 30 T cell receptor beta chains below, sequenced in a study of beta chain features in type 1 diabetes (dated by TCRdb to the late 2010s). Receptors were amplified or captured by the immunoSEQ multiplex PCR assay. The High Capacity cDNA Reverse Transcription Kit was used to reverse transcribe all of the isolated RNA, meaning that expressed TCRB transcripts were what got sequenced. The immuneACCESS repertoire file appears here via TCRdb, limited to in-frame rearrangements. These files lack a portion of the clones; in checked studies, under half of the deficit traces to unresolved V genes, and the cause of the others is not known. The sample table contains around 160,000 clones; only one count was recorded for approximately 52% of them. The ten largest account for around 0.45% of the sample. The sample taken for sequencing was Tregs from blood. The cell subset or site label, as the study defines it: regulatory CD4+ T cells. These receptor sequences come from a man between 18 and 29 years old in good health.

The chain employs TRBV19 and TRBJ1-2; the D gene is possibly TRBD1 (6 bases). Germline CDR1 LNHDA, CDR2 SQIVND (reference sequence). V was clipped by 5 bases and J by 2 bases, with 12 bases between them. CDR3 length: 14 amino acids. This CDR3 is CASSAGTRNYGYTF. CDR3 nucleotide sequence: TGTGCCAGTAGTGCAGGGACAAGAAACTATGGCTACACCTTC.

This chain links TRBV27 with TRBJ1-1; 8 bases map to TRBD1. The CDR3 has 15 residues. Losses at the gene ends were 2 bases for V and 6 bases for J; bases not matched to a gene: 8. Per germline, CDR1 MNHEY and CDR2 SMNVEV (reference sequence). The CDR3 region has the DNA TGTGCCAGCAGTTTACAGGGGGCAAGTCGGGCTGAAGCTTTCTTT. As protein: CASSLQGASRAEAFF.

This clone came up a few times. In DNA, the CDR3 is TGTGCCAGCAGTGGATGGCCGCGGGCCGGTTACAATGAGCAGTTCTTC. As protein: CASSGWPRAGYNEQFF. This chain joins TRBV25-1 and TRBJ2-1; D may be TRBD2 (5 bases). V was shortened by 4 bases and J by 4 bases, with 17 bases between the two germline ends. The CDR3 has 16 residues. Germline assignment: CDR1 MGHDK and CDR2 SYGVNS.

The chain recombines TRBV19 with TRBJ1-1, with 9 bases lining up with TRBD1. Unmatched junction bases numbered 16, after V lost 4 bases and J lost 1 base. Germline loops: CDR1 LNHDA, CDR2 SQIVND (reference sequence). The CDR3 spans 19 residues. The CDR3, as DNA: TGTGCCAGTAGTAAGGGACAGGGTAATATTCAAGGAGGGAACACTGAAGCTTTCTTT. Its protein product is CASSKGQGNIQGGNTEAFF.

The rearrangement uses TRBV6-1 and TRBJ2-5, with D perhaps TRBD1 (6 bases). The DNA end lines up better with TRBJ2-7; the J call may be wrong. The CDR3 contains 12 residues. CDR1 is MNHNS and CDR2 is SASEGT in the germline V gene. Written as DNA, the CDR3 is TGTGCCAGCAGCAGGACAGCCTACGAGCAGTACTTC. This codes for CASSRTAYEQYF.

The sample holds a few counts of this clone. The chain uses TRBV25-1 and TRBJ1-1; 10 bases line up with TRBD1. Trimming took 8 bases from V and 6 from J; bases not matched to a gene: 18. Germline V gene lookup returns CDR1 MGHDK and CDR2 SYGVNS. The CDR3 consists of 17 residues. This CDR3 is CASRPHDTGTGDAEAFF. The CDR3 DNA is TGTGCCAGCCGACCCCACGACACCGGGACAGGGGATGCTGAAGCTTTCTTT.

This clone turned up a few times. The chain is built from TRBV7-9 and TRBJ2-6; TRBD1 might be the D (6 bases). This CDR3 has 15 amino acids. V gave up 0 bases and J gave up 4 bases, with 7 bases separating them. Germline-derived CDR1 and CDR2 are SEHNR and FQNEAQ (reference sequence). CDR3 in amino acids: CASSLAGAGANVLTF. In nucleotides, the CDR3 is TGTGCCAGCAGCTTAGCGGGGGCGGGGGCCAACGTCCTGACTTTC.

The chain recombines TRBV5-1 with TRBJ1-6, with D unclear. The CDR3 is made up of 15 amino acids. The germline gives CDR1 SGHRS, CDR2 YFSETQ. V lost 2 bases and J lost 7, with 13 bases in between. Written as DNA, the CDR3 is TGCGCCAGCAGCTTCGGGTTAGGTGGGAATTCACCCCTCCACTTT. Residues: CASSFGLGGNSPLHF.

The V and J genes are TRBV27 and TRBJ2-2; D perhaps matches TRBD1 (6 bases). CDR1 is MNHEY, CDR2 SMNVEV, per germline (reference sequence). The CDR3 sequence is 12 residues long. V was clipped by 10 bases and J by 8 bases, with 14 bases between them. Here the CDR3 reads CATATGFGELFF. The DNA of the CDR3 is TGTGCCACGGCCACAGGGTTTGGGGAGCTGTTTTTT.

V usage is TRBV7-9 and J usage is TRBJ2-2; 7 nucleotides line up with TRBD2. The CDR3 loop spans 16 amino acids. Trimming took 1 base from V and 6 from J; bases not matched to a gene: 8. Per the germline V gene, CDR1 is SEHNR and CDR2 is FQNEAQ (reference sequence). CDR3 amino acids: CASSLERTRTAGELFF. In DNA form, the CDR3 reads TGTGCCAGCAGCTTAGAGAGGACTAGGACGGCCGGGGAGCTGTTTTTT.

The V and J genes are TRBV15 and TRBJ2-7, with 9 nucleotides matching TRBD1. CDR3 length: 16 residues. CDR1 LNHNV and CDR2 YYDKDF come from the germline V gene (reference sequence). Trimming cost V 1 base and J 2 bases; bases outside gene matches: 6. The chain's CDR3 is CATSRGFGTGTYEQYF. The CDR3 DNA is TGTGCCACCAGCAGAGGATTTGGGACAGGGACCTACGAGCAGTACTTC.

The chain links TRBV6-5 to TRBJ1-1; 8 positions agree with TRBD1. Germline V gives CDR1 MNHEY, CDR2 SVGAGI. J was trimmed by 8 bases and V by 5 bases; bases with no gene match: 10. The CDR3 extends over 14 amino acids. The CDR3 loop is CASSTWTGNEEAFF. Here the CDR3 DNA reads TGTGCCAGCAGTACCTGGACAGGGAACGAAGAAGCTTTCTTT.

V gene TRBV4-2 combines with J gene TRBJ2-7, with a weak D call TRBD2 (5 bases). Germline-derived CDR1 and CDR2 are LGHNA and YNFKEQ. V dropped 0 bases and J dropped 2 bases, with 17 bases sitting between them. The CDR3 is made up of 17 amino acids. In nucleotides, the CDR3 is TGTGCCAGCAGCCAAGACCCCTCACGCCGGGGTGCCTACGAGCAGTACTTC. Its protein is CASSQDPSRRGAYEQYF.

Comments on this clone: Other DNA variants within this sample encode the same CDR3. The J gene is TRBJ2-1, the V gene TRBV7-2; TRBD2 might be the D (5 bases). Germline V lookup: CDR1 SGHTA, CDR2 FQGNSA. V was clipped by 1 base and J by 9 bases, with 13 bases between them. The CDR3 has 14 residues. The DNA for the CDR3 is TGTGCCAGCAGCTTAGTGTCATCGGGGAGTGAGCAGTTCTTC. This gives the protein CASSLVSSGSEQFF.

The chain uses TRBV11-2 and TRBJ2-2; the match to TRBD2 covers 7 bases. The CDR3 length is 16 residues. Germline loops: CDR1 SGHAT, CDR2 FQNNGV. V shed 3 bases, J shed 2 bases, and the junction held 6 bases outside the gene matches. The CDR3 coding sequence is TGTGCCAGCAGCTTTCGCGGGGGACGAAACACCGGGGAGCTGTTTTTT. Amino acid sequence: CASSFRGGRNTGELFF. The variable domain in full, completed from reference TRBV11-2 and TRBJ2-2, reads EAGVAQSPRYKIIEKRQSVAFWCNPISGHATLYWYQQILGQGPKLLIQFQNNGVVDDSQLPKDRFSAERLKGVDSTLKIQPAKLEDSAVYLCASSFRGGRNTGELFFGEGSRLTVL.

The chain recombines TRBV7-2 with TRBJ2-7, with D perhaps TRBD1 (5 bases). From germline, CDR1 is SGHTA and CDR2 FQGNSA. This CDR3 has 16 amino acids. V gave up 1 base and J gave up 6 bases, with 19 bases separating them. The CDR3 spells CASSLDNGALLGEQYF. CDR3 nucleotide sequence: TGTGCCAGCAGCTTAGATAATGGGGCGCTTTTGGGCGAGCAGTACTTC.

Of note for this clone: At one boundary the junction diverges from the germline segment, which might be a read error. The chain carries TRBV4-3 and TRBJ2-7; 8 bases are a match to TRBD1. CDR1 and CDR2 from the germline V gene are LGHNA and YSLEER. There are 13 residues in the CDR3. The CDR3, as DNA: TGCGCCAGCAGCCCTTATCCCGGGACAGGAGTTATCTTC. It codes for CASSPYPGTGVIF.

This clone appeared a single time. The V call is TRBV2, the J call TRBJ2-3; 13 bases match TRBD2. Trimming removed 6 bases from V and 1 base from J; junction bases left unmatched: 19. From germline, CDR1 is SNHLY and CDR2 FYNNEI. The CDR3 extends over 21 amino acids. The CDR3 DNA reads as TGTGCCAGCAGCGTCCCTCGGACGCCCTACGGGACTAGCGGGGGCACAGATACGCAGTATTTT. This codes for CASSVPRTPYGTSGGTDTQYF.

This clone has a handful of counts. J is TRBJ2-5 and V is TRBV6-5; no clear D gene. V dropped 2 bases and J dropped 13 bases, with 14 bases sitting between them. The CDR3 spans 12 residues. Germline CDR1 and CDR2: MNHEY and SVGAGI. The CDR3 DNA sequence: TGTGCCAGCAGTTACGCGAACAGTCGAGTGTACTTC. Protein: CASSYANSRVYF.

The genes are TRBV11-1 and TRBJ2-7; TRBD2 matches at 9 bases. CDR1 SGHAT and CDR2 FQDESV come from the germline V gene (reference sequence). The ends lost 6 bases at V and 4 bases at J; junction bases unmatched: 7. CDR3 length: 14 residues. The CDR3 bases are TGTGCCAGCAGGACTAGCGGCGGACCATACGAGCAGTACTTC. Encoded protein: CASRTSGGPYEQYF.

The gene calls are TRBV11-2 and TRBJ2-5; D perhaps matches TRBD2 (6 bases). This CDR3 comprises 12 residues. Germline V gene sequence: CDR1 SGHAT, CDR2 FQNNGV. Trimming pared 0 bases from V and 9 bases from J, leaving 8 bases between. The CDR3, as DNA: TGTGCCAGCAGCTTAGATCGACTAGCCCAGTACTTC. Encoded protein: CASSLDRLAQYF.

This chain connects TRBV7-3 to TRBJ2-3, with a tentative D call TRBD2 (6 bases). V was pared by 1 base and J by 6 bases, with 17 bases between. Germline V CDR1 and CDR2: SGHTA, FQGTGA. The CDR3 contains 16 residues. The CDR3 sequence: CASSLRMAGSGDTQYF. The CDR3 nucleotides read TGTGCCAGCAGCTTAAGAATGGCGGGATCAGGGGATACGCAGTATTTT.

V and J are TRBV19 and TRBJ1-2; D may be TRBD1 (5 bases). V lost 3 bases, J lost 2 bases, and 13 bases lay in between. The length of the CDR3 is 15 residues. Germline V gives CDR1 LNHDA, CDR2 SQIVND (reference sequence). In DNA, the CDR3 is TGTGCCAGTAGTATTCCCGAGGGACTGAACTATGGCTACACCTTC. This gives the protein CASSIPEGLNYGYTF.

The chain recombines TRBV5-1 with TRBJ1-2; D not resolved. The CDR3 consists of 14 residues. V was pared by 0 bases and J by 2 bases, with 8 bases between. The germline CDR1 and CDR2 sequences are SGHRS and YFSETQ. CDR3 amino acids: CASSLESGNYGYTF. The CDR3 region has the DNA TGCGCCAGCAGCTTGGAGTCCGGGAACTATGGCTACACCTTC.

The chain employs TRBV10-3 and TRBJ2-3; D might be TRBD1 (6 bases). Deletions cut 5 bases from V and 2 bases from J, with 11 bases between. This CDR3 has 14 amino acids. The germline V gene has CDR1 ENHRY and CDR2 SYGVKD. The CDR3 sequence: CAISSGTHTDTQYF. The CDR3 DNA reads TGTGCCATCAGTTCCGGGACACACACAGATACGCAGTATTTT.

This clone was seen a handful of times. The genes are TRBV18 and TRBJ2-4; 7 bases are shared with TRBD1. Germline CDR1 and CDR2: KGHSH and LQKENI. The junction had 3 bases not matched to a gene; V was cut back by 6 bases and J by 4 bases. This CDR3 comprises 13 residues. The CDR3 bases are TGTGCCAGCTCCCCGGACAGGAAAAACATTCAGTACTTC. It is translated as CASSPDRKNIQYF.

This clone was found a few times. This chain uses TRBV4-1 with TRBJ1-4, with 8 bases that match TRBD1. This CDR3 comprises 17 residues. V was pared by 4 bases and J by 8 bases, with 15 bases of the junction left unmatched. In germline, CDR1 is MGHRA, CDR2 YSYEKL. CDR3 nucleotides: TGCGCCAGCAGCCCATTAGAGTACCAGGGGGCTCTAGAAAAACTGTTTTTT. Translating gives CASSPLEYQGALEKLFF.

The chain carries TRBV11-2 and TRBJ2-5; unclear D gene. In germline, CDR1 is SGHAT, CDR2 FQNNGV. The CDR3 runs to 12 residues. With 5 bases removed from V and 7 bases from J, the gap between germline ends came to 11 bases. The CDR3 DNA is TGTGCCAGCAGCCGCGACTTAGGGACCCAGTACTTC. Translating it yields CASSRDLGTQYF.

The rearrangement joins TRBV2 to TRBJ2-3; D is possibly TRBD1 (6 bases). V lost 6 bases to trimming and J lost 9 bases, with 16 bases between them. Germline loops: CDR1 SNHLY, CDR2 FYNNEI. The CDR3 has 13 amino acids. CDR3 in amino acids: CASRLGQTVTQYF. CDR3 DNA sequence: TGTGCCAGCAGACTAGGACAGACGGTAACGCAGTATTTT.

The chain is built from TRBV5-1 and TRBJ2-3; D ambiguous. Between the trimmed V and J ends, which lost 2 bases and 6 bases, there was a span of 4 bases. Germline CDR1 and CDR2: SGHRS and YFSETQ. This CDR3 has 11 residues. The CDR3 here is CASSFGDTQYF. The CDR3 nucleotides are TGCGCCAGCAGCTTCGGTGATACGCAGTATTTT.